At least ten counts were recorded for the clone carrying this T cell receptor beta chain. The data are from a study of human T cells and chemical hapten exposure. Germline CDR1 is KGHDR and CDR2 is SFDVKD. With 3 bases removed from V and 3 bases from J, the gap between germline ends came to 8 bases. This CDR3 is 14 amino acids long. Time point denoted: pre-sensitization, week 0. The treatment was: therapeutic diphenylcyclopropenone sensitization with weekly scalp DPC. One entry per CDR3 protein, called by TCRdb with MiXCR from the RACE reads. The repertoire includes around 300,000 distinct CDR3 sequences, about 5.4% of them detected once, and around 8% sits in the top ten.

Material: whole blood, obtained in connection with sensitization to the hapten diphenylcyclopropenone (DPC). The chain combines TRBV24-1 with TRBJ1-5; D is ambiguous. The TCR sequence derives from a woman under 30 with alopecia areata. Some clones in this sample may be carry-over from other donors' samples. In DNA form, the CDR3 reads TGTGCCACCAGTGATGAAGTGTACAATCAGCCCCAGCATTTT. It translates to CATSDEVYNQPQHF.